This TCR beta chain was obtained from a study of blood T cell repertoires in COVID-19. In the study overall: Acute and convalescent COVID-19 samples came from the United States, Italy and Spain. The cDNA or gDNA used as material had been derived from T cells, B-cell-depleted T cells, or PBMCs.

In the authors' methods: The authors estimated nucleated cell counts from reference gene primer amplification. Generated by immunoSEQ multiplex PCR, the TCRdb table keeps only in-frame clones and is missing some. From that table come the V and J calls and clone size; the DNA was used to work out D and trimming. This table has roughly 200,000 clones, 87% appearing once. V dropped 2 bases and J dropped 5 bases, with 11 bases sitting between them. Germline V gene sequence: CDR1 MNHEY, CDR2 SMNVEV (reference sequence). The length of the CDR3 is 14 residues. The count of this clone is one. Sequenced material: peripheral blood. This clonotype originated in a woman aged 18-29 years who had recovered from COVID-19. V usage is TRBV27 and J usage is TRBJ2-3; D is uncertain. CDR3 bases: TGTGCCAGCAGTTTACAGGATTCTGGAGATACGCAGTATTTT. The encoded protein is CASSLQDSGDTQYF.